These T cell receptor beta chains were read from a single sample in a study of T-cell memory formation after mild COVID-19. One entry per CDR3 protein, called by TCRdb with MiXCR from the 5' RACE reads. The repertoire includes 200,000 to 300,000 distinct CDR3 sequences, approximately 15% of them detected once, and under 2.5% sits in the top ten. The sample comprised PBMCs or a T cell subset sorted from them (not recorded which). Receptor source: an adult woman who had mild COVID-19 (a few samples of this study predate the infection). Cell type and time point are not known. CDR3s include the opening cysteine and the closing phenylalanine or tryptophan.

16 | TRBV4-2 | CASSQAQSSGANVLTF
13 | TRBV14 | CASSPRGPYVLTF
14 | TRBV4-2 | CASSNGQPTGELFF
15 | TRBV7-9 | CASSPQGSYSYGYTF
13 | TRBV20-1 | CSARVAATDTQYF
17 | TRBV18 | CASSIRAHSGSTDTQYF
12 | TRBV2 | CASKRQAARAFF
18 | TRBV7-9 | CASRRTPGLNQTTDTQYF
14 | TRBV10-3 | CAISESYSSYEQYF
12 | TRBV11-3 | CASSWGTAEAFF
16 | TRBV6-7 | CASSPLGTYSGNTIYF
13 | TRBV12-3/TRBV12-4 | CASSITENYGYTF
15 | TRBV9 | CASSVTAGDTDTQYF
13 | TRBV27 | CASNFKGSTEAFF
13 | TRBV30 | CAWSAYPRETQYF
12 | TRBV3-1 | CASSIPGGTQYF
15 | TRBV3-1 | CASSQGRGVMETQYF
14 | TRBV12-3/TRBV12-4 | CASSPRLAANEQFF
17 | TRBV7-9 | CASSFLSRGRNTDTQYF
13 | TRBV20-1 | CSARAGLNTEAFF
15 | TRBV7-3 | CASSLGEPTWDTQYF
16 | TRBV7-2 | CASSPRDRWGEAEAFF
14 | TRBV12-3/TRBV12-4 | CASSTGTQRNEQFF
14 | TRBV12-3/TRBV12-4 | CASSRGPNTGELFF
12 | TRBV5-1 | CASSFNIDTQYF
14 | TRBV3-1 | CASRGPLEGDTQYF
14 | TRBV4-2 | CASSPNGGRTEAFF
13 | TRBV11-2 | CASSMDRGTEAFF
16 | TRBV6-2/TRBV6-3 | CASSPRTLTSTDTQYF
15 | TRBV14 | CASSFRQGTNGELFF
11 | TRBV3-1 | CASQGQARITF
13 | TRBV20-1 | CSARSTKRTEAFF
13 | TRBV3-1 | CASSQGRAAEIFF
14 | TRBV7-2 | CASRSGLLTDTQYF
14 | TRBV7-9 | CASSSAGGENEAFF
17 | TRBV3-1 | CASSQDLIQGYRNEQYF
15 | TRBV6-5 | CASSRGPAMNTEAFF
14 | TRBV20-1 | CSARDWDFTDTQYF
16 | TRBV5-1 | CASMTSGTSSYNEQFF
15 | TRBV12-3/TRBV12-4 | CASSPTGGSGETQYF